This T cell receptor beta chain was recovered during a study of OX40 agonist ivuxolimab in advanced cancers. The table came from immunoSEQ multiplex PCR; TCRdb's copy has only in-frame clones and leaves some out. The table lists tens of thousands of clones, over 70% of them singletons, with under 7% in the top ten. Germline V CDR1 and CDR2: MDHEN, SYDVKM. Trimming shortened V by 4 bases and J by 0 bases, and 13 bases separated the two germline ends. The CDR3 runs 16 residues. The source is an adult with an advanced solid tumor such as melanoma, head and neck, liver or kidney cancer. This chain joins TRBV28 and TRBJ1-3, with a possible D match to TRBD1 (6 bases). The input for sequencing was CD4+ or CD8+ T cells sorted from blood, taken in a trial of the OX40 agonist ivuxolimab. CDR3 DNA sequence: TGTGCCAGCAGTTCCTTCGACAGGCGCTCTGGAAACACCATATATTTT. Translating gives CASSSFDRRSGNTIYF.